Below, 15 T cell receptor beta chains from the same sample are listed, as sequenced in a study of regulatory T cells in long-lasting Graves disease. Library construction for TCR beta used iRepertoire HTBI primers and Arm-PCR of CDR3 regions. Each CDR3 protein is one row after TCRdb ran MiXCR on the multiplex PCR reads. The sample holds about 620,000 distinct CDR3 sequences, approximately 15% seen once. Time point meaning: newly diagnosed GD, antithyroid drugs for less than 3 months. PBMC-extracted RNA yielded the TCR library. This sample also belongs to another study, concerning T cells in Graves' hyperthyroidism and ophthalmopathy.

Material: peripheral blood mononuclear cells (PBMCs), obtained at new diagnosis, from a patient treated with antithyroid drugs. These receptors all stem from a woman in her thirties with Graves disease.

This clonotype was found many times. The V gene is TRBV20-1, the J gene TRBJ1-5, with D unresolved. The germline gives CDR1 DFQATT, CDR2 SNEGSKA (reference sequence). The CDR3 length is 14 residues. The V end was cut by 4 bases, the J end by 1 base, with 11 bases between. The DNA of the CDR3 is TGCAGTGCTAACGGCCTCTTGAGCAATCAGCCCCAGCATTTT. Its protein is CSANGLLSNQPQHF.

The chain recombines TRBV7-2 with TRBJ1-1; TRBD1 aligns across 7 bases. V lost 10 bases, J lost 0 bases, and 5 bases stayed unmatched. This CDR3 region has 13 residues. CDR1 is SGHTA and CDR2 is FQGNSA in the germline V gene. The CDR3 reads CATRDRVNTEAFF. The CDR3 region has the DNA TGTGCCACACGAGACAGGGTGAACACTGAAGCTTTCTTT. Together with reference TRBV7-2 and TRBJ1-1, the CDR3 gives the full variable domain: GAGVSQSPSNKVTEKGKDVELRCDPISGHTALYWYRQSLGQGLEFLIYFQGNSAPDKSGLPSDRFSAERTGGSVSTLTIQRTQQEDSAVYLCATRDRVNTEAFFGQGTRLTVV.

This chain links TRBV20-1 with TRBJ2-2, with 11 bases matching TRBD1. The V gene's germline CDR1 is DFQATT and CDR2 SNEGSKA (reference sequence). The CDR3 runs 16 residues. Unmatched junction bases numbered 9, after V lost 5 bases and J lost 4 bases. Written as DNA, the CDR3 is TGCAGTGCTCCCTTCTGGACAGGGGGCATCACCGGGGAGCTGTTTTTT. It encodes CSAPFWTGGITGELFF.

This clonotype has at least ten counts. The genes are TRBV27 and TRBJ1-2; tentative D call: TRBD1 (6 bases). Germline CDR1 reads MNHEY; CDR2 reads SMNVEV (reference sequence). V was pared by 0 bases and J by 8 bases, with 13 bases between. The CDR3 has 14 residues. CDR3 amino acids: CASSLSGGGVGYTF. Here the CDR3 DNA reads TGTGCCAGCAGTTTATCGGGGGGGGGCGTCGGCTACACCTTC.

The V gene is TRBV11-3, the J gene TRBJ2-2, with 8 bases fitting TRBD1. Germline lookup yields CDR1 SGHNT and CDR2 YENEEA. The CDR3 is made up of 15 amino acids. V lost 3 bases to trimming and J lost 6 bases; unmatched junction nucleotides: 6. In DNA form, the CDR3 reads TGTGCCAGCAGCTTTGTCAGGGGGCAAGCCGGGGAGCTGTTTTTT. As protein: CASSFVRGQAGELFF.

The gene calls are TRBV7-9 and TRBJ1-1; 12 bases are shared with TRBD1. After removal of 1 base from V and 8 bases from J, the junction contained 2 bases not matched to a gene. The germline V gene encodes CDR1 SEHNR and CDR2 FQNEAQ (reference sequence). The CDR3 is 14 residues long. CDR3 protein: CASSLVGTGGEAFF. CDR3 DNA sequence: TGTGCCAGCAGCTTAGTGGGGACAGGGGGCGAAGCTTTCTTT.

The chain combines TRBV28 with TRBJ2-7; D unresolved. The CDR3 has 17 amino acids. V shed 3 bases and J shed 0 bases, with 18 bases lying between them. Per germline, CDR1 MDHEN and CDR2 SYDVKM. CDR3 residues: CASSFPPREAISYEQYF. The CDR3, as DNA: TGTGCCAGCAGTTTCCCCCCCCGAGAGGCGATCTCCTACGAGCAGTACTTC.

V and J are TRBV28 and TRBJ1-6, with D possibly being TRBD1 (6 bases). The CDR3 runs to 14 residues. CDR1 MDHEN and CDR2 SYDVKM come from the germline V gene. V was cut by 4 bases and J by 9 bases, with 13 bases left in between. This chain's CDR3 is CASSSQGLGSPLHF. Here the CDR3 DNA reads TGTGCCAGCAGTTCACAGGGTCTGGGTTCACCCCTCCACTTT. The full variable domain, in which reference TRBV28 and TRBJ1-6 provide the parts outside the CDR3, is DVKVTQSSRYLVKRTGEKVFLECVQDMDHENMFWYRQDPGLGLRLIYFSYDVKMKEKGDIPEGYSVSREKKERFSLILESASTNQTSMYLCASSSQGLGSPLHFGNGTRLTVT.

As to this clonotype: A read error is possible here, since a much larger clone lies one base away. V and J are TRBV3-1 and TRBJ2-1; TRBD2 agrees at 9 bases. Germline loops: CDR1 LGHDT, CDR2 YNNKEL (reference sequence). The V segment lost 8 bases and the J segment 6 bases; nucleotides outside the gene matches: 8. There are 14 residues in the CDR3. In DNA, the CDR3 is TGTGCCAGCGGTGCTAGCGGGAACGTCAATGAGCAGTTCTTC. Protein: CASGASGNVNEQFF.

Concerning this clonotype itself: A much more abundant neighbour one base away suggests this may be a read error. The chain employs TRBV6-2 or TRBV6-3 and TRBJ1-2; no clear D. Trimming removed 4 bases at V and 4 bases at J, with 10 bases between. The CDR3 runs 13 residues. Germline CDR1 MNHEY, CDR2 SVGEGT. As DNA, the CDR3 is TGTGCCAGCAGTTTCGGCGGAGCCTATGGCTACACCTTC. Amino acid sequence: CASSFGGAYGYTF.

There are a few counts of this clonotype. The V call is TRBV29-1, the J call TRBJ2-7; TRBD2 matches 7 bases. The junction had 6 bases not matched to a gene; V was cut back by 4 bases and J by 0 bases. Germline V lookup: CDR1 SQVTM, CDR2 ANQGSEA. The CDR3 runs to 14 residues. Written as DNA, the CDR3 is TGCAGCGTTGTGAGGGAGGGGTTCTCCTACGAGCAGTACTTC. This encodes CSVVREGFSYEQYF.

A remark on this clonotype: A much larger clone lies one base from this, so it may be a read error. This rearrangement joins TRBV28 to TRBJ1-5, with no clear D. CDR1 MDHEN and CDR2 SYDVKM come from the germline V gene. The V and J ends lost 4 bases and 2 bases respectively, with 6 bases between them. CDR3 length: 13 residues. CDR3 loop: CASSYYGNQPQHF. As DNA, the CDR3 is TGTGCCAGCAGTTACTATGGCAATCAGCCCCAGCATTTT. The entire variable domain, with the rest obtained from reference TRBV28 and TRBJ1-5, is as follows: DVKVTQSSRYLVKRTGEKVFLECVQDMDHENMFWYRQDPGLGLRLIYFSYDVKMKEKGDIPEGYSVSREKKERFSLILESASTNQTSMYLCASSYYGNQPQHFGDGTRLSIL.

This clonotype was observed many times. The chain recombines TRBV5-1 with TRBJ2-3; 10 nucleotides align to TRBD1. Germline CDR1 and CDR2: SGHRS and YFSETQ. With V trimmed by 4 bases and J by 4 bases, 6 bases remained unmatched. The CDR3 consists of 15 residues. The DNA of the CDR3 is TGCGCCAGCAGCCCGGGGACAGGGGAAGCAGATACGCAGTATTTT. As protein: CASSPGTGEADTQYF.

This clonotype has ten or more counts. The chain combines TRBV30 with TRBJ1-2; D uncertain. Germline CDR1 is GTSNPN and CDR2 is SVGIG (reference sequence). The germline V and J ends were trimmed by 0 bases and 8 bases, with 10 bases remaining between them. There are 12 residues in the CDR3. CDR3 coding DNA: TGTGCCTGGAGTGTTGGGGTGGACGGCTACACCTTC. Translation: CAWSVGVDGYTF.

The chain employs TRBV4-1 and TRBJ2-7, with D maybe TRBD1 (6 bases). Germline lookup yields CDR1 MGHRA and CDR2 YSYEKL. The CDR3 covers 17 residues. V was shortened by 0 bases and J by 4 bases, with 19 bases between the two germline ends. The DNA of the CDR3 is TGCGCCAGCAGCCAAGATCGGTTGGCCAGGGGACGGTACGAGCAGTACTTC. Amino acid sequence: CASSQDRLARGRYEQYF.